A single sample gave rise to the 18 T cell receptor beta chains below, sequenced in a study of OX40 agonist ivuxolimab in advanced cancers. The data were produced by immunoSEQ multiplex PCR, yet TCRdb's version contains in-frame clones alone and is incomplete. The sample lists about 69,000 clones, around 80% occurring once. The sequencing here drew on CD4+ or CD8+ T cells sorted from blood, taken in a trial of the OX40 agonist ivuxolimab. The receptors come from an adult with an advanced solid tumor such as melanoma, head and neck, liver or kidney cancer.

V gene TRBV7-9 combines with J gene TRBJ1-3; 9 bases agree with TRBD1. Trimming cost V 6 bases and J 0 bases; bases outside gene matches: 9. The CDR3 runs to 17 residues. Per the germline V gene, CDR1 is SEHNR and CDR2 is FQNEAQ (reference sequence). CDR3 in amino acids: CASSRSTGGISGNTIYF. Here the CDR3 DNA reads TGTGCCAGCAGTCGATCGACAGGGGGGATCTCTGGAAACACCATATATTTT.

This CDR3 reads CASSWAGRNTEAFF. The CDR3 nucleotides are TGTGCCAGCAGCTGGGCAGGGAGGAACACTGAAGCTTTCTTT. The chain is built from TRBV11-2 and TRBJ1-1; perhaps TRBD1 as D (5 bases). CDR1 is SGHAT and CDR2 is FQNNGV in the germline V gene. Trimming took off 4 bases at V and 1 base at J, with 10 bases between the two ends. The CDR3 has 14 amino acids.

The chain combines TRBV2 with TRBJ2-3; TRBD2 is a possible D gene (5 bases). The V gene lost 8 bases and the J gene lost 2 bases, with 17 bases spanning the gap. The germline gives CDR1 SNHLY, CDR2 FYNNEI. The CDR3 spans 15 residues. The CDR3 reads CASSPQAVTTDTQYF. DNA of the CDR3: TGTGCCAGCTCGCCCCAAGCGGTCACCACAGATACGCAGTATTTT.

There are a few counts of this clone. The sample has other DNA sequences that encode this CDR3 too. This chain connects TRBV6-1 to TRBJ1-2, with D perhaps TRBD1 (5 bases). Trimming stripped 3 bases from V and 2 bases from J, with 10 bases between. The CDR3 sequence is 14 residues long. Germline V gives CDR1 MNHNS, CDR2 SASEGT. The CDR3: CASSEGGTNYGYTF. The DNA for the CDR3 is TGTGCCAGCAGTGAGGGCGGGACGAACTATGGCTACACCTTC.

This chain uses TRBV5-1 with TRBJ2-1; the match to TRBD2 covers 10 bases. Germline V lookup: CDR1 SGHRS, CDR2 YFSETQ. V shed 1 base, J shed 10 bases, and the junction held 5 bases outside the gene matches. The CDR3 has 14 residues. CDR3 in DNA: TGCGCCAGCAGCTTGACTAGCGGGGCTTGGGAGCAGTTCTTC. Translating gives CASSLTSGAWEQFF.

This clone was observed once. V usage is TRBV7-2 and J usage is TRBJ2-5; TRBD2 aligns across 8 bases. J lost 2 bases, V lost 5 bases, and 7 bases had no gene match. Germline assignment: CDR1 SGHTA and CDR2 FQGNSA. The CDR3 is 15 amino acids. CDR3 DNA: TGTGCCAGCAGCCATCCGGGCGGGGGGCAAGAGACCCAGTACTTC. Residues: CASSHPGGGQETQYF.

The DNA of the CDR3 is TGTGCCAGCAGCGCCCGAAGAGAAAAACTGTTTTTT. It is translated as CASSARREKLFF. The chain uses TRBV7-8 and TRBJ1-4; no clear D. V lost 5 bases to trimming and J lost 8 bases, with 9 bases between them. CDR1 is SGHVS, CDR2 FQNEAQ, per germline. CDR3 size: 12 residues.

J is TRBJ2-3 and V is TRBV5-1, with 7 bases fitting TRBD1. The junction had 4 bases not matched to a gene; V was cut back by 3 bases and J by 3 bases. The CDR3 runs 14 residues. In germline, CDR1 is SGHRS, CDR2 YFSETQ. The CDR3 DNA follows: TGCGCCAGCAGCTACAGGGGCGATACAGATACGCAGTATTTT. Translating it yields CASSYRGDTDTQYF.

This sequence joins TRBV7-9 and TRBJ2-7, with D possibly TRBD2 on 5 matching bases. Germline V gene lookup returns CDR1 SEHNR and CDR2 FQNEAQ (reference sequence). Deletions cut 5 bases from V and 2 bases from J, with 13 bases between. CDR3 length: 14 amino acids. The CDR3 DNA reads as TGTGCCAGCAGCGCGGACTGGGAGACCTACGAGCAGTACTTC. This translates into CASSADWETYEQYF. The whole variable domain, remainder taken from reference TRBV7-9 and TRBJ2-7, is DTGVSQNPRHKITKRGQNVTFRCDPISEHNRLYWYRQTLGQGPEFLTYFQNEAQLEKSRLLSDRFSAERPKGSFSTLEIQRTEQGDSAMYLCASSADWETYEQYFGPGTRLTVT.

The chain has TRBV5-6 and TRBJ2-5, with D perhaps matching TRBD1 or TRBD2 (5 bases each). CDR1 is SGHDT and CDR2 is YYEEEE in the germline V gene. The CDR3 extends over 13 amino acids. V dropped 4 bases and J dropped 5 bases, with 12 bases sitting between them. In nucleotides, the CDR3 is TGTGCCAGCAGCCCGCCTTGGGGGGAGACCCAGTACTTC. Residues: CASSPPWGETQYF.

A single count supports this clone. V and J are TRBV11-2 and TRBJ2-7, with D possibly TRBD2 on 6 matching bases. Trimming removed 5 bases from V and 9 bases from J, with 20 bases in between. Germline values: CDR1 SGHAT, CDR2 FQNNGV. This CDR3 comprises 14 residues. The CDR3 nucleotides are TGTGCCAGCAGCCCCCGGACTACGGCCCTCGGGCAGTACTTC. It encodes CASSPRTTALGQYF.

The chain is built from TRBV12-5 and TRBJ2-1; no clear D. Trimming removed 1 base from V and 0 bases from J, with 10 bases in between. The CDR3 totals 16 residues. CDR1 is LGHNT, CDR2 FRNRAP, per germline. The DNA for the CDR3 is TGTGCTAGTGGTTTGGACGTGCGGAGCTCCTACAATGAGCAGTTCTTC. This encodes CASGLDVRSSYNEQFF.

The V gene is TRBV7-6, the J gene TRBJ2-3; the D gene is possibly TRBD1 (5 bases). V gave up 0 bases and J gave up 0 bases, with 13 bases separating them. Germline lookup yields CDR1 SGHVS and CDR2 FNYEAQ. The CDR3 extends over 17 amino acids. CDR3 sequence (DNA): TGTGCCAGCAGCTTAGCGGTTGGGGCCCCTAGCACAGATACGCAGTATTTT. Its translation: CASSLAVGAPSTDTQYF.

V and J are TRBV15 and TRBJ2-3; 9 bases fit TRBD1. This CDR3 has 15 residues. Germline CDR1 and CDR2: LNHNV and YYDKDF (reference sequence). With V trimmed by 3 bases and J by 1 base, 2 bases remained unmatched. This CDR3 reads CATSSNRGRTDTQYF. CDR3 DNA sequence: TGTGCCACCAGCAGTAACAGGGGGCGCACAGATACGCAGTATTTT.

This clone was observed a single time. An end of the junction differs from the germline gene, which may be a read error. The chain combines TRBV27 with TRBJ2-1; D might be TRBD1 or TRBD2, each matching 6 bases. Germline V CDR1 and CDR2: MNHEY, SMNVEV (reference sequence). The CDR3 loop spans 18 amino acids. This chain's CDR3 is CASSLSVIARGPYNEQFF. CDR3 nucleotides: TGTGCCAGCAGTCTATCGGTTATCGCCCGGGGGCCCTACAATGAGCAGTTCTTC.

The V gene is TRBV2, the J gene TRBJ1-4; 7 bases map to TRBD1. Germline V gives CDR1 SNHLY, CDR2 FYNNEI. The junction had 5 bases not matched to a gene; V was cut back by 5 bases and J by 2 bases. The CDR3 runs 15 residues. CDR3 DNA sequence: TGTGCCAGCAGTATAAGACAGGGTACTAATGAAAAACTGTTTTTT. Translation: CASSIRQGTNEKLFF.

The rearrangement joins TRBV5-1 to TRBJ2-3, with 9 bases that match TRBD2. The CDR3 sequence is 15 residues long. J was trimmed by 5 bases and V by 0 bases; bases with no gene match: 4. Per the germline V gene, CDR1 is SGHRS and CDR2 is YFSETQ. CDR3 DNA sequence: TGCGCCAGCAGCTTGGTAGCGGGAGCGGAAGATACGCAGTATTTT. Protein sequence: CASSLVAGAEDTQYF. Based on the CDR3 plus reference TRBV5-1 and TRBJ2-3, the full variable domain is KAGVTQTPRYLIKTRGQQVTLSCSPISGHRSVSWYQQTPGQGLQFLFEYFSETQRNKGNFPGRFSGRQFSNSRSEMNVSTLELGDSALYLCASSLVAGAEDTQYFGPGTRLTVL.

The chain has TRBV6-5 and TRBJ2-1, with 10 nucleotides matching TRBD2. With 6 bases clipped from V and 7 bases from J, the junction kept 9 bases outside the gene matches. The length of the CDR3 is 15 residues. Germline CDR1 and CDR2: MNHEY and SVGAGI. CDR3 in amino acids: CASSPSGGAGNEQFF. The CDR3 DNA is TGTGCCAGCAGCCCCAGCGGGGGGGCGGGGAATGAGCAGTTCTTC.